Following are 13 T cell receptor beta chains from one sample sequenced in a study of T cells in Graves' hyperthyroidism and ophthalmopathy. Researchers amplified the TCR beta CDR3 regions from RNA transcripts. First-round RT-PCR of the TCR CDR3 relied on the HTBI primer set. One entry per CDR3 protein results from TCRdb running MiXCR on the multiplex PCR reads. The sample yields around 800,000 distinct CDR3 sequences, approximately 40% seen once. Input material: blood. The source of these receptors is a man younger than 30 with Graves' hyperthyroidism.

This clonotype was observed a few times. The chain carries TRBV14 and TRBJ1-4; a weak D match, TRBD1 (6 bases). Germline values: CDR1 SGHDN, CDR2 FVKESK. Trimming stripped 2 bases from V and 7 bases from J, with 14 bases between. CDR3 length: 15 amino acids. This CDR3 is CASSQLEQGSEKLFF. CDR3 in DNA: TGTGCCAGCAGCCAATTAGAACAGGGAAGTGAAAAACTGTTTTTT. The whole variable domain, remainder taken from reference TRBV14 and TRBJ1-4, is EAGVTQFPSHSVIEKGQTVTLRCDPISGHDNLYWYRRVMGKEIKFLLHFVKESKQDESGMPNNRFLAERTGGTYSTLKVQPAELEDSGVYFCASSQLEQGSEKLFFGSGTQLSVL.

This clonotype was seen only a few times. The chain has TRBV7-6 and TRBJ2-2; D assignment may be TRBD1 or TRBD2 (6 bases each). V lost 3 bases and J lost 3, with 11 bases in between. The CDR3 loop spans 15 amino acids. Germline assignment: CDR1 SGHVS and CDR2 FNYEAQ. This CDR3 is CASSFGGGDTGELFF. CDR3 in DNA: TGTGCCAGCAGCTTCGGAGGGGGTGACACCGGGGAGCTGTTTTTT.

Comments on this clonotype: At one end, the junction sequence differs from germline, possibly due to a read error. This chain links TRBV19 with TRBJ2-6, with D perhaps matching TRBD1 (6 bases). This CDR3 is built from 13 residues. Germline V gene data show CDR1 as LNHDA and CDR2 as SQIVND (reference sequence). Here the CDR3 reads CASSTGHRNTEAF. The CDR3 nucleotides read TGTGCCAGTAGTACGGGACACCGGAACACTGAAGCTTTC.

V usage is TRBV12-3 or TRBV12-4 and J usage is TRBJ2-7, with D perhaps matching TRBD2 (5 bases). This CDR3 comprises 17 residues. V was pared by 3 bases and J by 6 bases, with 24 bases between. In DNA, the CDR3 is TGTGCCAGCAGTTTTTTAACTCGCGGGCAGGAACTGGCCGAGCAGTACTTC. This gives the protein CASSFLTRGQELAEQYF.

The V call is TRBV6-1, the J call TRBJ1-4; 7 bases line up with TRBD1. The germline V gene has CDR1 MNHNS and CDR2 SASEGT. The V segment lost 5 bases and the J segment 6 bases; nucleotides outside the gene matches: 9. The CDR3 consists of 15 residues. The CDR3 loop is CASSYYQGVDEKLFF. The CDR3, as DNA: TGTGCCAGCAGTTATTACCAGGGGGTGGATGAAAAACTGTTTTTT.

This clonotype showed up many times. The genes are TRBV20-1 and TRBJ2-7; D is unresolved. The V and J ends lost 6 bases and 6 bases respectively, with 21 bases between them. The germline gives CDR1 DFQATT, CDR2 SNEGSKA (reference sequence). The CDR3 extends over 14 amino acids. CDR3 DNA: TGCAGTGCGTTCACCGGGCCTCCCTCGGGCGAGCAGTACTTC. Protein: CSAFTGPPSGEQYF.

This clonotype turned up a few times. DNA of the CDR3: TGTGCCAGCAGTTTTTTGGAAGACACCATATATTTT. Encoded protein: CASSFLEDTIYF. The chain is built from TRBV12-3 or TRBV12-4 and TRBJ1-3; the D is unclear. Trimming pared 3 bases from V and 8 bases from J, leaving 8 bases between. This CDR3 is built from 12 residues.

This CDR3 reads CSATRPTSYEQYF. The DNA of the CDR3 is TGCAGTGCTACCCGCCCGACCTCCTACGAGCAGTACTTC. The chain has TRBV20-1 and TRBJ2-7; D gene ambiguous. The CDR3 length is 13 residues. Germline loops: CDR1 DFQATT, CDR2 SNEGSKA (reference sequence). V was clipped by 4 bases and J by 0 bases, with 10 bases between them.

The chain carries TRBV10-3 and TRBJ1-2; D is uncertain. CDR1 and CDR2 from the germline V gene are ENHRY and SYGVKD. The CDR3 loop spans 11 amino acids. Trimming took 7 bases from V and 7 from J, leaving 10 bases between them. The CDR3 is CAITEGGGYTF. DNA for the CDR3: TGTGCCATCACCGAGGGTGGTGGCTACACCTTC.

The chain uses TRBV6-1 and TRBJ1-6; TRBD1 is a possible D gene (6 bases). The CDR3 length is 16 residues. V gave up 3 bases and J gave up 3 bases, with 12 bases separating them. Germline CDR1 MNHNS, CDR2 SASEGT. The CDR3 DNA reads TGTGCCAGCAGTGATACCGGACAGATCTATAATTCACCCCTCCACTTT. Its protein is CASSDTGQIYNSPLHF.

This clonotype was observed once. V gene TRBV25-1 combines with J gene TRBJ2-7, with a weak D call TRBD2 (6 bases). V was pared by 9 bases and J by 0 bases, with 15 bases between. Per germline, CDR1 MGHDK and CDR2 SYGVNS. The length of the CDR3 is 14 residues. CDR3 sequence (DNA): TGTGCCAGGTACTTCGGCGGGAACTCCTACGAGCAGTACTTC. Residues: CARYFGGNSYEQYF.

The chain carries TRBV12-3 or TRBV12-4 and TRBJ1-1; tentatively, D is TRBD1 (6 bases). CDR3 length: 13 amino acids. The ends were cut back, 4 bases at V and 3 bases at J, with 9 bases in the middle. The CDR3 nucleotides read TGTGCCAGCAGTTCAGGGGCCCACACTGAAGCTTTCTTT. Its translation is CASSSGAHTEAFF.

The CDR3 is CASVWGVGETQYF. CDR3 nucleotides: TGTGCCAGCGTTTGGGGGGTAGGGGAGACCCAGTACTTC. The rearrangement uses TRBV7-2 and TRBJ2-5, with a weak D call TRBD2 (6 bases). Trimming removed 8 bases from V and 5 bases from J, with 15 bases in between. CDR3 size: 13 residues. Germline CDR1 SGHTA, CDR2 FQGNSA.